This T cell receptor beta chain emerged from a study of cytotoxic CD8 clonotypes in ibrutinib-treated CLL (TCRdb year 2021). A note on the overall study: The cohort included around 16 treatment-naive and some twelve relapsed/refractory patients; 17 were IGHV unmutated. Cryopreserved peripheral blood mononuclear cells were collected before treatment, at response, and at either disease progression or sustained remission. Response samples were obtained after a median of approximately eleven months of treatment, with a range of about 6 to 36 months. Longitudinal samples were obtainable from about 30% of the 86 participants in the trial. All remission and progressive disease samples were collected while patients were still receiving ibrutinib. On average, each sample yielded approximately 250,000 productive templates and around 98,000 productive rearrangements. Partial responses were observed in roughly 24 patients and complete responses in 2; after a median follow-up of 68 months, remission was maintained in approximately 14 patients and progression was observed in approximately twelve. Here is what the overall study found, with its caveats: Sustained-remission and progressing patients did not have matched sampling times, and lymph node repertoires were not examined. At baseline, clonality was higher than in age-matched healthy donors and showed a strong correlation with circulating CD8+ T-cell counts. Clonality increased at ibrutinib response, stayed stable in sustained remission, and fell back toward baseline at progression. Public clonotypes were rare and either shrank or stayed stable during treatment, and the rise in clonality at ibrutinib response reflected expansion of private clonotypes.

Points on this clone: The clone's antigen remains unknown. Per-nucleotide qualities are absent, and no much larger clonotype sits a single base away.

CDR1 and CDR2, looked up from the germline V gene, are SGHRS and YFSETQ. V ends up 5 bases short and J 0 bases short, with an unmatched junction base count of 10. The cysteine opens and the phenylalanine closes a CDR3 of 18 amino acids. The sequence is cut down to CDR3 DNA, 54 bases in frame from base 1. The label giving this sample's time point can be read as: approximately 2 years on ibrutinib. Roughly 1.9 micrograms of genomic DNA were extracted from cryopreserved PBMCs for TCR beta library preparation. Longitudinal blood samples from CLL patients on ibrutinib monotherapy underwent high-throughput TCR beta sequencing. The patients were enrolled in a single-center, open-label phase 2 trial of ibrutinib monotherapy. Each clonotype received, on average, 10x coverage in deep resolution sequencing performed on a MiSeq, where the target depth lay between 1 in 1 million and 1 in 200,000 T cells. The immunoSEQ hsTCRB Kit was used to generate TCR beta libraries. The authors processed their data as follows. The data were analyzed with ImmunoSEQ Analyzer and ImmunoSEQ Data Assistant, and V, D and J gene assignments followed IMGT definitions. Clonality, which ranges from 0 to 1, was calculated by subtracting the normalized Shannon entropy of productive rearrangement frequencies from one. Only overrepresented clonotypes making up at least 0.05% of each patient's repertoire were included in the public clonotype analysis. Approximately 14 age-matched healthy donor repertoires from immuneACCESS served as clonality controls. Imported from immuneACCESS, the table was reduced by TCRdb to in-frame sequences with V and J called. These copies leave out some clones; in studies compared against another copy, an unresolved V gene accounts for under half, and the cause of the remainder is not known. Clonal size and the V and J genes are those of that table, whereas D and trimming came from the DNA. This sample lists hundreds of thousands of clones; around three quarters were detected once. The top ten constitute approximately 15% of the sample.

The sequence links TRBV5-1 to TRBJ2-4, and TRBD2 matches 11 of the central bases. Source: PBMCs, taken after 24 months of ibrutinib treatment. The receptor comes from a human donor with chronic lymphocytic leukemia. The CDR3 protein sequence reads: CASSPGTSGKLAKNIQYF. The bases are TGCGCCAGCAGTCCCGGGACTAGCGGAAAACTAGCCAAAAACATTCAGTACTTC.